This TCR beta chain was documented in a study of identical twins. TCRdb reanalysed the 5' RACE reads using MiXCR and keeps one entry per CDR3 protein. This sample carries a few hundred thousand distinct CDR3 sequences, roughly a tenth of them seen once, and the ten largest clones take approximately 9.1%. This clonotype was counted between two and nine times. The CDR3 has 14 residues. Trimming took 6 bases from V and 2 from J, leaving 13 bases between them. Germline V CDR1 and CDR2: MDHEN, SYDVKM. This TCR derives from a man between 50 and 59 years old in good health. The gene calls are TRBV28 and TRBJ1-1; weak D call: TRBD1 (5 bases). The specimen sequenced was memory T cells sorted from blood. The CDR3: CASRGGRANTEAFF. The DNA for the CDR3 is TGTGCCAGCAGGGGGGGTCGGGCTAACACTGAAGCTTTCTTT.